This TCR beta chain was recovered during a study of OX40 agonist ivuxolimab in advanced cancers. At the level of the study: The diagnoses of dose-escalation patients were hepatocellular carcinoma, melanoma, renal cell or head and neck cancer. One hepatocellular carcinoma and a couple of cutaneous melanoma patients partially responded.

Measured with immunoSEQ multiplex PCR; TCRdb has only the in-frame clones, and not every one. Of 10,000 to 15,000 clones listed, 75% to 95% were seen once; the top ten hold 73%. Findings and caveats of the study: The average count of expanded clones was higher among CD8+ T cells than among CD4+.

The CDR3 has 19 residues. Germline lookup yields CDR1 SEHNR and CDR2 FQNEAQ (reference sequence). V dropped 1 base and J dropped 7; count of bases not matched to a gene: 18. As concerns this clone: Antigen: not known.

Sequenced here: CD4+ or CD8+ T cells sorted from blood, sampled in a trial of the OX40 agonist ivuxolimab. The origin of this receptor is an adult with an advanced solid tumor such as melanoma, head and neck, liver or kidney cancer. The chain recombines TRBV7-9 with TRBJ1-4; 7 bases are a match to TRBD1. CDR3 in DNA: TGTGCCAGCAGCTTAGTAGGGGGACAGAATTTGCAAAGCCTTGAAAAACTGTTTTTT. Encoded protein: CASSLVGGQNLQSLEKLFF.